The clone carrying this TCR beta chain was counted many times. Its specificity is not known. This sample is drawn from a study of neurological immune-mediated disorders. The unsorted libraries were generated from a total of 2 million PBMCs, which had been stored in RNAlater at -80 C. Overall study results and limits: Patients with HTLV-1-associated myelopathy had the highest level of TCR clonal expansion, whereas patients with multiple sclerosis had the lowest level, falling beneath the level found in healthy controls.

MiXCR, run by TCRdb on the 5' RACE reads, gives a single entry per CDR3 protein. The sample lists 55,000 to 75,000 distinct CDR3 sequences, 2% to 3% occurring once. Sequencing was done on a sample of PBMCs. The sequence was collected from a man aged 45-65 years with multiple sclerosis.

CDR3 sequence: CASSGVGYGYTF. The CDR3 DNA follows: TGTGCCAGCAGTGGGGTCGGCTATGGCTACACCTTC. The gene calls are TRBV27 and TRBJ1-2, with unresolved D. The CDR3 has 12 amino acids. Germline CDR1 and CDR2: MNHEY and SMNVEV (reference sequence). V dropped 5 bases and J dropped 4 bases, with 8 bases sitting between them.